The clone carrying this TCR beta chain was recorded a few times. Antigen unknown. The CDR3 consists of 16 residues. V lost 3 bases and J lost 5; bases outside the gene matches: 9. Germline V CDR1 and CDR2: MGHDK, SYGVNS. The sample is drawn from a study of cytomegalovirus exposure and HLA in healthy donors. Study conclusions and caveats: The authors enumerated roughly 180 TCR beta chains as linked to cytomegalovirus.

13 Jbeta primers and 60 Vbeta primers were used for the PCR. This table comes from immunoSEQ multiplex PCR, and its TCRdb copy is limited to in-frame clones, with some not included. The sample includes about 97,000 clones, roughly 70% of them seen just once. The clonotype originates from a man aged 45 to 65 in good health and CMV-seronegative. Sequenced material: PBMCs. The genes are TRBV25-1 and TRBJ2-5, with TRBD2 identical over 10 bases. This chain's CDR3 is CASSDRLAGSIETQYF. For the CDR3, the DNA is TGTGCCAGCAGTGACCGACTAGCGGGCTCAATCGAGACCCAGTACTTC.